This is a list of T cell receptor beta chains from one sample in a study of shared clonotypes between healthy human individuals. TCRdb's table, derived via immunoSEQ multiplex PCR, lists solely in-frame clones and lacks some. The sample comprises some 470,000 clones, about 82% of which are singletons, and 13% rests with the top ten. The sample taken for sequencing was PBMCs. The source of these receptors is a middle-aged woman in good health. Some clones in this sample may be carry-over from other donors' samples. Both conserved end residues are part of each CDR3. The D gene is left open where the match is weak. Some rows have no size entry. The others give once, few or many, or a class for an expanded clone.

J gene,V gene,D gene,clone size,CDR3 protein,CDR3 DNA
TRBJ2-7,TRBV28,TRBD1,.,CASTSGQGLSEQYF,TGTGCCAGCACCTCGGGACAGGGGCTCTCCGAGCAGTACTTC
TRBJ1-3,TRBV29-1,TRBD1,.,CSVQDRGLNTIYF,TGCAGCGTTCAGGACAGGGGTCTTAACACCATATATTTT
TRBJ1-3,TRBV21-1,.,.,CASSKARISGNTIYF,TGTGCCAGCAGCAAAGCGCGGATCTCTGGAAACACCATATATTTT
TRBJ1-5,TRBV6-5,TRBD1,.,CASSYSNRGLNQPQHF,TGTGCCAGCAGTTACTCGAACAGGGGGCTGAATCAGCCCCAGCATTTT
TRBJ1-5,TRBV30,.,.,CAWGRQSNQPQHF,TGTGCCTGGGGGCGACAGAGCAATCAGCCCCAGCATTTT
TRBJ2-3,TRBV11-3,.,once,CASSLGGTDTQYF,TGTGCCAGCAGCTTAGGCGGGACAGATACGCAGTATTTT
TRBJ2-5,TRBV28,.,.,CASSLPAHDRSQETQYF,TGTGCCAGCAGTTTACCCGCCCACGACAGGAGCCAAGAGACCCAGTACTTC
TRBJ1-5,TRBV9,.,.,CASSVGGHATVNQPQHF,TGTGCCAGCAGCGTAGGTGGACACGCTACGGTAAATCAGCCCCAGCATTTT
TRBJ2-7,TRBV10-2,.,.,CASSYREPDKGYEQYF,TGCGCCAGCTCCTACAGGGAGCCCGATAAAGGGTACGAGCAGTACTTC
TRBJ1-5,TRBV18,TRBD1,.,CASSRGTEGFEPQHF,TGTGCCAGCTCACGCGGGACAGAGGGTTTTGAGCCCCAGCATTTT
TRBJ2-7,TRBV15,TRBD2,many,CATSRDGGRLADLTYEQYF,TGTGCCACCAGCAGAGATGGCGGGAGGCTAGCGGACCTAACCTACGAGCAGTACTTC
TRBJ1-1,TRBV28,TRBD1,few,CASSFRTGTGIWNTEAFF,TGTGCCAGCAGTTTCCGAACCGGGACAGGGATTTGGAACACTGAAGCTTTCTTT
TRBJ2-5,TRBV5-4,TRBD2,.,CASSSSGIQETQYF,TGTGCCAGCAGTTCGAGCGGGATCCAAGAGACCCAGTACTTC
TRBJ1-1,TRBV19,.,.,CASSMYTEAFF,TGTGCCAGTAGTATGTACACTGAAGCTTTCTTT
TRBJ2-1,TRBV9,TRBD2,.,CASSVGTSGTSGFNEQFF,TGTGCCAGCAGCGTTGGGACCTCCGGGACTAGCGGATTCAATGAGCAGTTCTTC
TRBJ2-1,TRBV6-1,TRBD1,few,CASTGTGTGGEQFF,TGTGCCAGCACCGGGACAGGGACTGGTGGTGAGCAGTTCTTC
TRBJ1-2,TRBV2,.,.,CASSDDSYGYTF,TGTGCCAGCAGTGATGATTCCTATGGCTACACCTTC
TRBJ2-7,TRBV13,TRBD1,.,CASSLRGQGLAEQYF,TGTGCCAGCAGCTTAAGGGGACAGGGTTTGGCCGAGCAGTACTTC
TRBJ2-5,TRBV19,TRBD2,.,CASSLAGGETQYF,TGTGCCAGTAGTCTAGCGGGAGGAGAGACCCAGTACTTC
TRBJ2-7,TRBV28,.,many,CASSQTYEQYF,TGTGCCAGCAGCCAAACGTACGAGCAGTACTTC
TRBJ1-1,TRBV7-9,TRBD1,.,CASSLGDRVNTEAFF,TGTGCCAGCAGCTTAGGGGACAGGGTAAACACTGAAGCTTTCTTT
TRBJ2-7,TRBV6-1,TRBD1,once,CASRQGVAYEQYF,TGTGCCAGCAGGCAGGGGGTGGCCTACGAGCAGTACTTC
TRBJ1-1,TRBV6-4,.,.,CASRLDGNTEAFF,TGTGCCAGCCGCTTGGACGGAAACACTGAAGCTTTCTTT
TRBJ2-7,TRBV7-3,TRBD1,.,CASSLTQGARGEQYF,TGTGCCAGCAGCTTAACACAGGGGGCGCGGGGAGAGCAGTACTTC
TRBJ2-7,TRBV2,.,.,CASSDRGGLSF,TGTGCCAGCAGTGACAGGGGAGGTCTCTCATTC
TRBJ1-1,TRBV4-1,.,.,CASSQVFRGPPNTEAFF,TGCGCCAGCAGCCAAGTTTTTCGGGGGCCCCCGAACACTGAAGCTTTCTTT
TRBJ2-3,TRBV5-1,TRBD2,.,CASSPTSGWADTQYF,TGCGCCAGCAGCCCAACTAGCGGGTGGGCAGATACGCAGTATTTT
TRBJ2-1,TRBV7-9,TRBD2,few,CASSSWTSGISYNEQFF,TGTGCCAGCAGCTCCTGGACTAGCGGGATCTCTTACAATGAGCAGTTCTTC
TRBJ2-5,TRBV11-2,TRBD1,once,CASSTGTGNQETQYF,TGCGCCAGCAGCACCGGGACAGGCAACCAAGAGACCCAGTACTTC
TRBJ2-7,TRBV7-3,.,.,CASSPRGPSSYEQYF,TGTGCCAGCAGCCCCCGGGGGCCCAGCTCCTACGAGCAGTACTTC